This TCR beta chain was observed in a study of shared clonotypes between healthy human individuals. Overall study context: Three CD4 naive, three CD4 memory, two CD8 naive and one CD8 memory plate were used per donor.

The CDR3 loop spans 13 amino acids. Germline loops: CDR1 SEHNR, CDR2 FQNEAQ (reference sequence). V was trimmed by 8 bases and J by 5 bases, leaving 15 bases between them. Clones were read by immunoSEQ multiplex PCR, and TCRdb kept only the in-frame ones, dropping some. The repertoire holds roughly 300,000 clones, with more than 60% as singletons. This clone was recorded a few times. The J gene is TRBJ1-2, the V gene TRBV7-9, with a weak D call TRBD1 (6 bases). The source is a man aged 25-40 years in good health. Sequencing input: memory CD4+ T cells sorted from blood. Subset here: CD45RA-negative fraction. The chain's CDR3 is CASAPGAEYGYTF. In DNA form, the CDR3 reads TGTGCCAGCGCCCCAGGGGCTGAATATGGCTACACCTTC.